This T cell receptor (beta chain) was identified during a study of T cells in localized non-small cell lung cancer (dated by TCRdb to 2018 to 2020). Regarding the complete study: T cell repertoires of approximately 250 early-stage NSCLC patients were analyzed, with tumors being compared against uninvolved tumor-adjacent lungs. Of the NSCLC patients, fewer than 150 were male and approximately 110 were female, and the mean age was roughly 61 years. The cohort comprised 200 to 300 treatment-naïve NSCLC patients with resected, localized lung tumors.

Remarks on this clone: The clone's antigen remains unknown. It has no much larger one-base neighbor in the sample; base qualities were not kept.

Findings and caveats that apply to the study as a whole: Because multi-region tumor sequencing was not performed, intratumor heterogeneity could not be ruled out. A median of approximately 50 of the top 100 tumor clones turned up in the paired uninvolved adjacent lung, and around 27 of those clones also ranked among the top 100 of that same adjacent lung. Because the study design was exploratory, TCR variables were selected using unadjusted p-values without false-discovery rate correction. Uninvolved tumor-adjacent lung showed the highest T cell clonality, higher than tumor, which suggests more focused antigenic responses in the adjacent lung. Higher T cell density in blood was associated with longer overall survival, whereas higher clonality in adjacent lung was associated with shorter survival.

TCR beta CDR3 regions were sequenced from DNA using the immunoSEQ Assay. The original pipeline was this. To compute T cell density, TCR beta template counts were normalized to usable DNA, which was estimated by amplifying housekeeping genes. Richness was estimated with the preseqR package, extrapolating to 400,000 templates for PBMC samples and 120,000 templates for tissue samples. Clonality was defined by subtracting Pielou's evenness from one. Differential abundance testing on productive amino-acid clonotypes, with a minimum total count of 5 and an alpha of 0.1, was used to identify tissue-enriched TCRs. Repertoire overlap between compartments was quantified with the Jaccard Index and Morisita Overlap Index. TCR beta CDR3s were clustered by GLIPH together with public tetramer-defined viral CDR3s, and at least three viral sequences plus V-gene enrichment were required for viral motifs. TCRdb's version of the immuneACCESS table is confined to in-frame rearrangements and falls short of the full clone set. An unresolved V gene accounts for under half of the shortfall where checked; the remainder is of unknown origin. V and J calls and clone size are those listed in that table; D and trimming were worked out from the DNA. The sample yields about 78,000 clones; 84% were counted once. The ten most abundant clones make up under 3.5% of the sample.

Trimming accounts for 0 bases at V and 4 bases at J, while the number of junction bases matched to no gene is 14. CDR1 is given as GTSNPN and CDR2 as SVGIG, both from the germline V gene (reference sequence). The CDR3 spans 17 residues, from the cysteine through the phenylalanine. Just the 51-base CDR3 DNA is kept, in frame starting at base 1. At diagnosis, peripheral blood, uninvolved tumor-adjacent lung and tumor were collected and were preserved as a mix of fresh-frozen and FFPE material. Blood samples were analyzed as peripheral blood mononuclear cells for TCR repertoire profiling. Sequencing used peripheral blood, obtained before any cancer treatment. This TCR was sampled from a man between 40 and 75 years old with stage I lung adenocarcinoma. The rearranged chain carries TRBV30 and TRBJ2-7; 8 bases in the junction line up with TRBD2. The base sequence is TGTGCCTGGAGTGTAGGGCTAGCGGGTCCTCGGCTTTACGAGCAGTACTTC. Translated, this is CAWSVGLAGPRLYEQYF.